Shown below are 15 T cell receptor beta chains from a single sample sequenced in a study of T cell responses to AZD1222 COVID-19 vaccine. This table comes from immunoSEQ multiplex PCR, and its TCRdb copy is limited to in-frame clones, with some not included. The sample yields 110,000 to 150,000 clones, around 90% seen once. Sequencing was performed on peripheral blood, taken on day 0 of AZD1222 vaccination. The receptors shown here come from an adult in good health.

The table lists this clone with a few counts. The rearrangement joins TRBV5-4 to TRBJ2-7; tentatively, D is TRBD1 (6 bases). The V gene's germline CDR1 is SGHNT and CDR2 YYREEE (reference sequence). Trimming stripped 0 bases from V and 0 bases from J, with 13 bases between. The CDR3 contains 16 residues. CDR3 DNA sequence: TGTGCCAGCAGCTTGGTGGGGGCCCTGAGCTCCTACGAGCAGTACTTC. This translates into CASSLVGALSSYEQYF.

The genes are TRBV15 and TRBJ2-3, with 7 bases identical to TRBD2. The CDR3 extends over 15 amino acids. The trim removed 5 bases at V and 0 bases at J, leaving 5 bases unmatched. Looked up from germline, CDR1 is LNHNV and CDR2 is YYDKDF (reference sequence). CDR3 DNA: TGTGCCACCAGCTTACTAGCGTCTAGCACAGATACGCAGTATTTT. Encoded protein: CATSLLASSTDTQYF. Looking up the rest from reference TRBV15 and TRBJ2-3 gives the full variable domain: DAMVIQNPRYQVTQFGKPVTLSCSQTLNHNVMYWYQQKSSQAPKLLFHYYDKDFNNEADTPDNFQSRRPNTSFCFLDIRSPGLGDTAMYLCATSLLASSTDTQYFGPGTRLTVL.

The V call is TRBV7-9, the J call TRBJ1-2; tentatively, D is TRBD1 (6 bases). The CDR3 spans 15 residues. Per germline, CDR1 SEHNR and CDR2 FQNEAQ (reference sequence). V was clipped by 2 bases and J by 3 bases, with 13 bases between them. In nucleotides, the CDR3 is TGTGCCAGCAGCTTAAGACAGGAGATGTACTATGGCTACACCTTC. Its protein product is CASSLRQEMYYGYTF.

V usage is TRBV6-2 or TRBV6-3 and J usage is TRBJ1-2; maybe TRBD1 (6 bases). The CDR3 length is 14 residues. V lost 4 bases to trimming and J lost 4 bases, with 13 bases between them. Per germline, CDR1 MNHEY and CDR2 SVGEGT. The chain's CDR3 is CASSLGDTGYGYTF. CDR3 nucleotides: TGTGCCAGCAGTTTGGGGGACACCGGCTATGGCTACACCTTC.

The V and J genes are TRBV30 and TRBJ1-1, with D unresolved. The CDR3 sequence is 11 residues long. The germline V and J ends were trimmed by 4 bases and 9 bases, with 12 bases remaining between them. In germline, CDR1 is GTSNPN, CDR2 SVGIG (reference sequence). CDR3 in DNA: TGTGCCTGGAAGAGCGGCAGGCAAGCTTTCTTT. Its protein product is CAWKSGRQAFF. The full variable domain, in which reference TRBV30 and TRBJ1-1 provide the parts outside the CDR3, is SQTIHQWPATLVQPVGSPLSLECTVEGTSNPNLYWYRQAAGRGLQLLFYSVGIGQISSEVPQNLSASRPQDRQFILSSKKLLLSDSGFYLCAWKSGRQAFFGQGTRLTVV.

The chain is built from TRBV27 and TRBJ1-1; D possibly corresponds to TRBD1 (6 bases). Trimming removed 4 bases at V and 3 bases at J, with 12 bases between. The CDR3 consists of 14 residues. In germline, CDR1 is MNHEY, CDR2 SMNVEV (reference sequence). CDR3: CASSSGARDTEAFF. Written as DNA, the CDR3 is TGTGCCAGCAGTTCAGGGGCCCGGGACACTGAAGCTTTCTTT.

This chain connects TRBV25-1 to TRBJ2-5, with D unclear. The CDR3 runs to 13 residues. V was trimmed by 3 bases and J by 4 bases, leaving 9 bases between them. Germline V gene sequence: CDR1 MGHDK, CDR2 SYGVNS. CDR3 sequence: CASSDPGRETQYF. The CDR3 bases are TGTGCCAGCAGTGACCCGGGTAGAGAGACCCAGTACTTC.

The chain is built from TRBV7-9 and TRBJ1-6; D is perhaps TRBD1 (6 bases). The length of the CDR3 is 16 residues. Germline V gene lookup returns CDR1 SEHNR and CDR2 FQNEAQ (reference sequence). V was cut by 8 bases and J by 5 bases, with 19 bases left in between. The CDR3 is CASSPRGQGNNSPLHF. CDR3 in DNA: TGTGCCAGCTCCCCCCGAGGGCAGGGGAATAATTCACCCCTCCACTTT.

This clone was observed a single time. The chain has TRBV24-1 and TRBJ1-2; no firm D call. There are 14 residues in the CDR3. The V gene's germline CDR1 is KGHDR and CDR2 SFDVKD. V lost 4 bases, J lost 7 bases, and 15 bases lay in between. In DNA, the CDR3 is TGTGCCACCAGTGACGCCCAGAGAGTTTCTGGCTACACCTTC. It specifies CATSDAQRVSGYTF.

The chain combines TRBV2 with TRBJ1-1; D uncertain. The germline V gene has CDR1 SNHLY and CDR2 FYNNEI. CDR3 length equals 14 residues. The V gene lost 3 bases and the J gene lost 1 base, with 9 bases spanning the gap. DNA for the CDR3: TGTGCCAGCAGTGACAACCTGCGGAACACTGAAGCTTTCTTT. Translating gives CASSDNLRNTEAFF.

The count of this clone is one. This chain links TRBV28 with TRBJ2-7, with 7 bases matching TRBD2. The CDR3 totals 14 residues. From germline, CDR1 is MDHEN and CDR2 SYDVKM. Unmatched junction bases numbered 2, after V lost 1 base and J lost 2 bases. This chain's CDR3 is CASSLFRGAYEQYF. In nucleotides, the CDR3 is TGTGCCAGCAGTTTATTCCGGGGGGCCTACGAGCAGTACTTC.

The chain joins TRBV9 to TRBJ1-1, with 7 bases matching TRBD1. The CDR3 is 15 amino acids. Per the germline V gene, CDR1 is SGDLS and CDR2 is YYNGEE. The V segment lost 2 bases and the J segment 4 bases; nucleotides outside the gene matches: 8. CDR3 in DNA: TGTGCCAGCAGCGTGACCCAGGGGGGACCCACTGAAGCTTTCTTT. Translated, it gives CASSVTQGGPTEAFF.

This clone was detected once. The rearrangement joins TRBV7-2 to TRBJ1-6; D is perhaps TRBD1 (5 bases). V was trimmed by 1 base and J by 4 bases, leaving 11 bases between them. The CDR3 runs to 16 residues. Germline V gene sequence: CDR1 SGHTA, CDR2 FQGNSA. CDR3 bases: TGTGCCAGCAGCTTAGTTCCAGGGAGATATAATTCACCCCTCCACTTT. It is translated as CASSLVPGRYNSPLHF.

The chain is built from TRBV12-3 or TRBV12-4 and TRBJ2-1; TRBD2 is a possible D gene (6 bases). The CDR3 contains 12 residues. Trimming left V 3 bases short and J 9 bases short, with 9 bases between. CDR3: CASSFGGGEQFF. The CDR3 nucleotides read TGTGCCAGCAGTTTCGGGGGTGGTGAGCAGTTCTTC.

The rearrangement joins TRBV29-1 to TRBJ2-7, with D uncertain. The germline V gene encodes CDR1 SQVTM and CDR2 ANQGSEA. The germline V and J ends were trimmed by 4 bases and 1 base, with 11 bases remaining between them. This CDR3 comprises 13 residues. CDR3 coding DNA: TGCAGCGTTGGAAGACACCGATCCTACGAGCAGTACTTC. This gives the protein CSVGRHRSYEQYF.